This TCR beta chain was captured in a study of OX40 agonist ivuxolimab in advanced cancers. Study overall: In this cohort, patients received ivuxolimab, an agonistic anti-OX40 (CD134) antibody. Earlier treatment with anti-PD-1, anti-PD-L1 or anti-CTLA-4 was permitted, and about 40% had received some.

Clones were read by immunoSEQ multiplex PCR, and TCRdb kept only the in-frame ones, dropping some. Seen here are about 60,000 clones, around 83% observed once, and the top ten hold around 3.7%. The CDR3 is made up of 14 amino acids. Looked up from germline, CDR1 is KGHSH and CDR2 is LQKENI. Trimming pared 2 bases from V and 7 bases from J, leaving 14 bases between. The rearrangement joins TRBV18 to TRBJ1-2; tentatively, D is TRBD1 (6 bases). Material: CD4+ or CD8+ T cells sorted from blood, obtained in a trial of the OX40 agonist ivuxolimab. The TCR was taken from an adult with an advanced solid tumor such as melanoma, head and neck, liver or kidney cancer. Here the CDR3 reads CASSPSPGDAGYTF. CDR3 in DNA: TGTGCCAGCTCACCATCCCCAGGGGATGCTGGCTACACCTTC.